The 9 T cell receptor beta chains given below trace back to one sample, sequenced in a study of blood T cell repertoires in COVID-19. Sequenced by immunoSEQ multiplex PCR; TCRdb stores in-frame clones only, minus some. The table records almost 300,000 clones, approximately 89% of them present only once. The sequencing sample was made of peripheral blood. Source of these receptors: a woman in her 30s with COVID-19, enrolled during active disease.

This rearrangement joins TRBV19 to TRBJ1-4; D unclear. The V gene's germline CDR1 is LNHDA and CDR2 SQIVND (reference sequence). The CDR3 runs 15 residues. V was cut by 3 bases and J by 3 bases, with 11 bases left in between. CDR3 nucleotides: TGTGCCAGTAGTATGACGGCGGTCTCTAATGAAAAACTGTTTTTT. Translated: CASSMTAVSNEKLFF. The complete variable domain, with remaining parts taken from reference TRBV19 and TRBJ1-4, reads DGGITQSPKYLFRKEGQNVTLSCEQNLNHDAMYWYRQDPGQGLRLIYYSQIVNDFQKGDIAEGYSVSREKKESFPLTVTSAQKNPTAFYLCASSMTAVSNEKLFFGSGTQLSVL.

The V and J genes are TRBV7-6 and TRBJ2-3, with 7 bases matching TRBD2. Germline V lookup: CDR1 SGHVS, CDR2 FNYEAQ. This CDR3 spans 17 amino acids. J lost 3 bases, V lost 1 base, and 10 bases had no gene match. The CDR3 DNA follows: TGTGCCAGCAGCTTAGGGATTGCGGGGGATGGTACAGATACGCAGTATTTT. Translation gives CASSLGIAGDGTDTQYF.

The chain carries TRBV27 and TRBJ2-3, with 10 bases lining up with TRBD1. The CDR3 loop spans 14 amino acids. CDR1 MNHEY and CDR2 SMNVEV come from the germline V gene (reference sequence). The J segment lost 6 bases and the V segment lost 9 bases, leaving 9 bases of the junction unmatched. The CDR3 region is CASQDRGIWDTQYF. Written as DNA, the CDR3 is TGTGCCAGTCAGGACAGGGGGATTTGGGATACGCAGTATTTT.

The gene calls are TRBV15 and TRBJ2-4, with D maybe TRBD2 (6 bases). V lost 0 bases to trimming and J lost 2 bases, with 17 bases between them. Germline assignment: CDR1 LNHNV and CDR2 YYDKDF (reference sequence). The CDR3 spans 18 residues. CDR3 residues: CATSRDSGGAGSKNIQYF. The CDR3 bases are TGTGCCACCAGCAGAGATTCCGGCGGGGCTGGCTCCAAAAACATTCAGTACTTC. The entire variable domain, with the rest obtained from reference TRBV15 and TRBJ2-4, is as follows: DAMVIQNPRYQVTQFGKPVTLSCSQTLNHNVMYWYQQKSSQAPKLLFHYYDKDFNNEADTPDNFQSRRPNTSFCFLDIRSPGLGDTAMYLCATSRDSGGAGSKNIQYFGAGTRLSVL.

J is TRBJ2-7 and V is TRBV7-8; 7 bases are shared with TRBD2. Germline CDR1 is SGHVS and CDR2 is FQNEAQ. Germline trimming cut 9 bases from V and 1 base from J; bases unmatched to any gene: 9. This CDR3 spans 14 amino acids. The CDR3 DNA sequence: TGTGCCAGACGAGGCGGGGAGGGGTCCTACGAGCAGTACTTC. Translation: CARRGGEGSYEQYF. The full variable domain, with the rest looked up from reference TRBV7-8 and TRBJ2-7, is GAGVSQSPRYKVAKRGQDVALRCDPISGHVSLFWYQQALGQGPEFLTYFQNEAQLDKSGLPSDRFFAERPEGSVSTLKIQRTQQEDSAVYLCARRGGEGSYEQYFGPGTRLTVT.

This clone was detected only a few times. V and J are TRBV19 and TRBJ1-6; D not certain. The CDR3 runs 16 residues. Germline CDR1 reads LNHDA; CDR2 reads SQIVND (reference sequence). The ends were cut back, 5 bases at V and 3 bases at J, with 14 bases in the middle. CDR3 sequence (DNA): TGTGCCAGTAGTCCCTCGGGGTCCCACTATAATTCACCCCTCCACTTT. Encoded protein: CASSPSGSHYNSPLHF.

The count of this clone is one. The CDR3 reads CASRLTALRRNSPLHF. The CDR3 region has the DNA TGTGCCAGTAGGTTAACCGCTCTCCGGAGGAATTCACCCCTCCACTTT. The chain joins TRBV19 to TRBJ1-6, with D hard to call. Trimming left V 6 bases short and J 7 bases short, with 19 bases between. This CDR3 is built from 16 residues. The germline V gene encodes CDR1 LNHDA and CDR2 SQIVND (reference sequence).

V usage is TRBV5-1 and J usage is TRBJ2-5; 7 bases agree with TRBD1. The V segment lost 0 bases and the J segment 5 bases; nucleotides outside the gene matches: 4. This CDR3 is built from 14 residues. The germline CDR1 and CDR2 sequences are SGHRS and YFSETQ. As DNA, the CDR3 is TGCGCCAGCAGCTTGGGACAGGGCAGGGAGACCCAGTACTTC. This sequence encodes CASSLGQGRETQYF.

V gene TRBV6-6 combines with J gene TRBJ1-1, with D possibly TRBD1 on 5 matching bases. The CDR3 loop spans 14 amino acids. V lost 6 bases to trimming and J lost 1 base, with 12 bases between them. The germline gives CDR1 MNHNY, CDR2 SVGAGI (reference sequence). CDR3 nucleotides: TGTGCCAGCAGCTCGCGGGGGAGGAACACTGAAGCTTTCTTT. Translated, it gives CASSSRGRNTEAFF.